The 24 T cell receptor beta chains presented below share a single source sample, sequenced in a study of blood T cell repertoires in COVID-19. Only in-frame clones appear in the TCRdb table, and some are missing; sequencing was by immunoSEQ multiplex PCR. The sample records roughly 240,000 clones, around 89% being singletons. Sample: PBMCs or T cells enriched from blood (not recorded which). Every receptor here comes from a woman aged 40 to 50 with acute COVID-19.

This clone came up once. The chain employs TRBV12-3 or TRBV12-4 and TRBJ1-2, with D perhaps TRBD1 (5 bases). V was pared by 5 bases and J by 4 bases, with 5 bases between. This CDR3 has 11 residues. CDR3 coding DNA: TGTGCCAGCAGTAGGGGCTATGGCTACACCTTC. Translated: CASSRGYGYTF.

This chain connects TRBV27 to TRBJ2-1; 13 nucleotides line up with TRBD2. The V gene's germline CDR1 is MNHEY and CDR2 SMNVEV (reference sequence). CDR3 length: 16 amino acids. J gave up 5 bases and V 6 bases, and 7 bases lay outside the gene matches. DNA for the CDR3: TGTGCCAGCAGCCCCGCCGGGACTAGCGGGAACAATGAGCAGTTCTTC. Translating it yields CASSPAGTSGNNEQFF.

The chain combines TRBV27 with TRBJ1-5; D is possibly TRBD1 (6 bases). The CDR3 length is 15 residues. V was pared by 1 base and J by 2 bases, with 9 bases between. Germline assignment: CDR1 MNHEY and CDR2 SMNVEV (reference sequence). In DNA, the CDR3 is TGTGCCAGCAGTTTATGGGGGCTTGGCAATCAGCCCCAGCATTTT. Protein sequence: CASSLWGLGNQPQHF.

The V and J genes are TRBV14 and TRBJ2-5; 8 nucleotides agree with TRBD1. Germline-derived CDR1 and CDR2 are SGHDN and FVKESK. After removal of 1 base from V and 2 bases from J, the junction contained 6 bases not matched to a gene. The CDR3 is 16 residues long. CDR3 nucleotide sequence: TGTGCCAGCAGCCAAGGACAGGGGATGGGTCAAGAGACCCAGTACTTC. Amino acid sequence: CASSQGQGMGQETQYF.

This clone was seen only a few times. This CDR3 reads CASSLVGGREQFF. Written as DNA, the CDR3 is TGTGCCAGCAGCTTGGTGGGAGGGCGCGAGCAGTTCTTC. V gene TRBV5-6 combines with J gene TRBJ2-1, with TRBD2 identical over 7 bases. Germline-derived CDR1 and CDR2 are SGHDT and YYEEEE. Unmatched junction bases numbered 4, after V lost 0 bases and J lost 10 bases. The CDR3 has 13 residues.

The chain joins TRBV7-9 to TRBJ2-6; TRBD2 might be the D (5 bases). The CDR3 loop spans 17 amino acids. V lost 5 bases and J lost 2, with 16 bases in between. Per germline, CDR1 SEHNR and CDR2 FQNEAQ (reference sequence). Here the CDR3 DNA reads TGTGCCAGCAGCCCCTACCTAGGAGGAACTGGGGCCAACGTCCTGACTTTC. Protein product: CASSPYLGGTGANVLTF.

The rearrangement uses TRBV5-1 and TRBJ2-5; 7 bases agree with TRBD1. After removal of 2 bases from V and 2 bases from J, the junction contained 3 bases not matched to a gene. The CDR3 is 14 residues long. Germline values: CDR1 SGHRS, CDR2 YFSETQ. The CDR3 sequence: CASSLRTGQETQYF. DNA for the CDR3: TGCGCCAGCAGCTTACGGACAGGTCAAGAGACCCAGTACTTC.

CDR3 amino acids: CASSLDLRTKTGIYTF. The CDR3 nucleotides are TGTGCCAGCAGCTTGGATTTGCGGACTAAAACGGGGATCTACACCTTC. This rearrangement joins TRBV5-4 to TRBJ1-2; no firm D call. The CDR3 totals 16 residues. The V gene lost 0 bases and the J gene lost 10 bases, with 22 bases spanning the gap. Germline CDR1 and CDR2: SGHNT and YYREEE (reference sequence).

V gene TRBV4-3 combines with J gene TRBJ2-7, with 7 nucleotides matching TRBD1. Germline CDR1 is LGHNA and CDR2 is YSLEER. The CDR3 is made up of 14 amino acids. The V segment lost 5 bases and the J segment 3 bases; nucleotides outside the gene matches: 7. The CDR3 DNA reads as TGCGCCAGCAGCTTCCGGACAGGCGGCTACGAGCAGTACTTC. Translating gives CASSFRTGGYEQYF.

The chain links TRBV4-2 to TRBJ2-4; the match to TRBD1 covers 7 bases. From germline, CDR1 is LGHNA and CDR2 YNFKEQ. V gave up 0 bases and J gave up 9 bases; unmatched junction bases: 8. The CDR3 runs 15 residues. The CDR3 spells CASSQEGRGLSIQYF. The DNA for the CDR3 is TGTGCCAGCAGCCAAGAAGGCAGGGGGTTGAGCATTCAGTACTTC.

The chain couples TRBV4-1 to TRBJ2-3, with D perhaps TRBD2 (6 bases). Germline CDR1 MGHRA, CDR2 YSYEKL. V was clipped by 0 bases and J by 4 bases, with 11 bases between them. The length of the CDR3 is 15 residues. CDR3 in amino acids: CASSQDLLAPDTQYF. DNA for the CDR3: TGCGCCAGCAGCCAAGATCTCCTAGCGCCAGATACGCAGTATTTT.

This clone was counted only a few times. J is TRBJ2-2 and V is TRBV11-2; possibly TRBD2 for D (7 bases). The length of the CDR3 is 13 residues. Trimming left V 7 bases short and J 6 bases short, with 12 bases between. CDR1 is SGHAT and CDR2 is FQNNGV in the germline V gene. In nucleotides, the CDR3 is TGTGCCAGCACCGGGGGGCGTTCCGGGGAGCTGTTTTTT. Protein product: CASTGGRSGELFF.

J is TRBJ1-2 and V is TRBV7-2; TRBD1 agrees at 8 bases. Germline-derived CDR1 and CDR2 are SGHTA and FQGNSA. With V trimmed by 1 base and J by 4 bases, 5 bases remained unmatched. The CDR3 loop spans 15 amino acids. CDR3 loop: CASSLGGQGAYGYTF. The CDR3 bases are TGTGCCAGCAGCTTAGGCGGGCAGGGGGCCTATGGCTACACCTTC.

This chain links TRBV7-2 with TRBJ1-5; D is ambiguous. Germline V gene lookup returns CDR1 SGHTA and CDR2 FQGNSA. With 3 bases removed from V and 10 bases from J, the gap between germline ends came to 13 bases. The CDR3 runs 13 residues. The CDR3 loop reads CASSLELQLPQHF. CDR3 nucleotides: TGTGCCAGCAGCTTGGAATTACAGCTCCCCCAGCATTTT.

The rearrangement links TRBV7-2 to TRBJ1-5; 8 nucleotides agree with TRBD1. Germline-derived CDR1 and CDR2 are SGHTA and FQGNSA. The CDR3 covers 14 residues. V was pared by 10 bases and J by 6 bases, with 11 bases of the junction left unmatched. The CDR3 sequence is CATSPQGAIQPQHF. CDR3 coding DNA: TGTGCCACCTCGCCGCAGGGGGCAATTCAGCCCCAGCATTTT.

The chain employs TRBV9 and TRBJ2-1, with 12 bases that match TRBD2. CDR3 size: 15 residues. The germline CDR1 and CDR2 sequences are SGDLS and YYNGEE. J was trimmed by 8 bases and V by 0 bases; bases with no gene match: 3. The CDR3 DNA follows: TGTGCCAGCAGCGTAGGACTAGCGGGAGTCGATGAGCAGTTCTTC. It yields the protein CASSVGLAGVDEQFF.

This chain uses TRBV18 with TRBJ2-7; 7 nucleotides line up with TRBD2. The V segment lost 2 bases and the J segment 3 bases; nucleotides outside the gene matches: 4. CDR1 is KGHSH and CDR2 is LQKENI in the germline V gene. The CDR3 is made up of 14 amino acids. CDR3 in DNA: TGTGCCAGCTCACCATCAAGCGGGGACTACGAGCAGTACTTC. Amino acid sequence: CASSPSSGDYEQYF.

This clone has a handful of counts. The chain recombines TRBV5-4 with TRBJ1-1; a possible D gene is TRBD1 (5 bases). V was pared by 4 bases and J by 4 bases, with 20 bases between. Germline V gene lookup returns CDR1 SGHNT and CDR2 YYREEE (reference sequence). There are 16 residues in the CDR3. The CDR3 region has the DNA TGTGCCAGCAGCCCGGGACGCCGGGGGGTGGTCACTGAAGCTTTCTTT. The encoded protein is CASSPGRRGVVTEAFF. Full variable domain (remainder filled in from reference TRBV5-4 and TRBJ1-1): ETGVTQSPTHLIKTRGQQVTLRCSSQSGHNTVSWYQQALGQGPQFIFQYYREEENGRGNFPPRFSGLQFPNYSSELNVNALELDDSALYLCASSPGRRGVVTEAFFGQGTRLTVV.

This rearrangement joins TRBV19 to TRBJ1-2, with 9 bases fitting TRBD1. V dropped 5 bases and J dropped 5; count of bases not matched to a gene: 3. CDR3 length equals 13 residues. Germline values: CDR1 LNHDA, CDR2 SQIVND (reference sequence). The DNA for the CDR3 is TGTGCCAGTAGTCTCGGGACAGGGTATGGCTACACCTTC. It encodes CASSLGTGYGYTF.

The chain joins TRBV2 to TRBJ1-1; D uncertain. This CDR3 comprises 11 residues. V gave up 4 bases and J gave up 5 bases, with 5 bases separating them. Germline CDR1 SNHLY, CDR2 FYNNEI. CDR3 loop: CASSVQTEAFF. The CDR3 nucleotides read TGTGCCAGCAGTGTACAAACTGAAGCTTTCTTT. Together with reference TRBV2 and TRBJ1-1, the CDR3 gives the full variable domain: EPEVTQTPSHQVTQMGQEVILRCVPISNHLYFYWYRQILGQKVEFLVSFYNNEISEKSEIFDDQFSVERPDGSNFTLKIRSTKLEDSAMYFCASSVQTEAFFGQGTRLTVV.

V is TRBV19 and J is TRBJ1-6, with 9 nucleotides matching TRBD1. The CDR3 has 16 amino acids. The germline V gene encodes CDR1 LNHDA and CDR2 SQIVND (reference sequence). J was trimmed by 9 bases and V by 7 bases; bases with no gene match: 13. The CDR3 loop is CASTTPIGQGTSPLHF. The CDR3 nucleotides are TGTGCCAGTACCACACCCATCGGACAGGGGACTTCACCCCTCCACTTT.

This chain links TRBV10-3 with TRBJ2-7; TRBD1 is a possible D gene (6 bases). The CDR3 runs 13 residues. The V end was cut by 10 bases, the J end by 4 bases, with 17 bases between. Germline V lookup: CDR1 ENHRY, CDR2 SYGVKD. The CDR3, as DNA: TGTGCCAGGACACCCGGGACACCGTACGAGCAGTACGTC. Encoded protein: CARTPGTPYEQYV.

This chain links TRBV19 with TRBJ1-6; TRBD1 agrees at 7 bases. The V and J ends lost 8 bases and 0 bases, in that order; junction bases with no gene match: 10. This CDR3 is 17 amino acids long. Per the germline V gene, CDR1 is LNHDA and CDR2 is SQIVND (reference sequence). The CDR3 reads CASRTGRGSSYNSPLHF. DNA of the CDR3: TGTGCCAGTCGGACAGGCCGGGGGAGCTCCTATAATTCACCCCTCCACTTT.

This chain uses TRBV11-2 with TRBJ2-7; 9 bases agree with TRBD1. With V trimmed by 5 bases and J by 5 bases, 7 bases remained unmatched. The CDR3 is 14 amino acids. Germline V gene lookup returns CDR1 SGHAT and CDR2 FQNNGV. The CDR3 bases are TGTGCCAGCAGCCGTCAACAGGGGGCTAACGAGCAGTACTTC. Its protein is CASSRQQGANEQYF.